This TCR beta chain was sequenced during a study of T cells in Graves' hyperthyroidism and ophthalmopathy. Overall study results and limits: Separation of ophthalmopathy from stable hyperthyroidism was achieved by a 13 V-J model.

TCR beta CDR3 region amplification was performed from RNA transcripts. The study used the HTBI primer set for a first-round RT-PCR of the TCR CDR3. TCRdb processed the multiplex PCR reads anew with MiXCR; each CDR3 protein has one entry. The sample lists over 650,000 distinct CDR3 sequences, about a sixth occurring once. Over 18 months, lack of ophthalmopathy progression marked Graves' hyperthyroidism as stable. The V segment lost 6 bases and the J segment 1 base; nucleotides outside the gene matches: 9. Germline V gives CDR1 MNHNS, CDR2 SASEGT. The CDR3 is 17 amino acids. This clonotype was counted ten times or more. Its target is not known.

The sequenced material came from blood. J is TRBJ2-2 and V is TRBV6-1; TRBD2 matches at 9 bases. The TCR comes from a young man with Graves' hyperthyroidism. Here the CDR3 reads CASSSIAGALNTGELFF. DNA of the CDR3: TGTGCCAGCAGCTCTATAGCGGGAGCCCTGAACACCGGGGAGCTGTTTTTT.